This T cell receptor (beta chain) comes out of a study of cytotoxic CD8 clonotypes in ibrutinib-treated CLL. Sequenced by immunoSEQ multiplex PCR; TCRdb stores in-frame clones only, minus some. The sample contains 40,000 or so clones, over 60% of which appear only once. Comment on this clone: Its cognate antigen is unknown.

V was pared by 2 bases and J by 6 bases, with 0 bases of the junction left unmatched. The CDR3 totals 13 residues. The germline V gene encodes CDR1 KGHSH and CDR2 LQKENI. Points from the study as a whole: Clonality went up at ibrutinib response and then declined back toward baseline at progression.

Sequencing used PBMCs, obtained after 12 months of ibrutinib treatment. The rearrangement links TRBV18 to TRBJ2-7; 11 bases map to TRBD1. This TCR derives from a human donor with chronic lymphocytic leukemia. CDR3 region: CASSPGTGGEQYF. The CDR3 DNA is TGTGCCAGCTCACCAGGGACAGGGGGCGAGCAGTACTTC.